A single sample gave rise to the 15 T cell receptor beta chains below, sequenced in a study of regulatory and conventional T cells in RAG deficiency. Produced via immunoSEQ multiplex PCR; TCRdb's table is partial and in-frame only. The repertoire holds about 50,000 clones, 70% to 90% seen once, with about 0.53% in the top ten. Conventional CD4+ T cells were sorted from blood as CD25-low CD127-high cells. In addition, the sample was reused for a study of regulatory T cells. That work adds: The PCR used 52 TRBV and 13 TRBJ primers.

The specimen sequenced was CD4+ effector T cells sorted from blood. The receptors stem from a human donor in good health.

V is TRBV5-1 and J is TRBJ2-7; D may be TRBD2 (5 bases). The length of the CDR3 is 14 residues. Trimming shortened V by 0 bases and J by 2 bases, and 9 bases separated the two germline ends. CDR1 and CDR2 (germline): SGHRS, YFSETQ. This chain's CDR3 is CASSLAGNAYEQYF. Here the CDR3 DNA reads TGCGCCAGCAGCTTGGCGGGGAACGCCTACGAGCAGTACTTC.

This clone was seen a single time. The chain has TRBV6-5 and TRBJ1-5; perhaps TRBD1 as D (6 bases). In germline, CDR1 is MNHEY, CDR2 SVGAGI. V was clipped by 4 bases and J by 3 bases, with 7 bases between them. The CDR3 has 13 residues. The CDR3 here is CASSWGHNQPQHF. In DNA form, the CDR3 reads TGTGCCAGCAGTTGGGGACACAATCAGCCCCAGCATTTT.

The genes are TRBV6-1 and TRBJ2-7; 8 bases match TRBD1. The germline V gene encodes CDR1 MNHNS and CDR2 SASEGT. J gave up 0 bases and V 7 bases, and 5 bases lay outside the gene matches. CDR3 size: 14 residues. The CDR3 DNA sequence: TGTGCCAGCACCAGGACAGGGAGCTCCTACGAGCAGTACTTC. This gives the protein CASTRTGSSYEQYF.

J is TRBJ2-5 and V is TRBV18; TRBD2 might be the D (6 bases). Germline V lookup: CDR1 KGHSH, CDR2 LQKENI. CDR3 size: 13 residues. Trimming stripped 6 bases from V and 1 base from J, with 9 bases between. This CDR3 reads CASSSGLQETQYF. The CDR3 nucleotides are TGTGCCAGCTCTTCGGGACTCCAAGAGACCCAGTACTTC. The full variable domain, its missing parts supplied by reference TRBV18 and TRBJ2-5, is NAGVMQNPRHLVRRRGQEARLRCSPMKGHSHVYWYRQLPEEGLKFMVYLQKENIIDESGMPKERFSAEFPKEGPSILRIQQVVRGDSAAYFCASSSGLQETQYFGPGTRLLVL.

This chain links TRBV18 with TRBJ2-2, with no clear D. The germline CDR1 and CDR2 sequences are KGHSH and LQKENI. The CDR3 sequence is 16 residues long. Trimming cost V 2 bases and J 5 bases, with 15 bases left between them. DNA of the CDR3: TGTGCCAGCTCACCAAGTCAGGCCGGGTATACCGGGGAGCTGTTTTTT. It yields the protein CASSPSQAGYTGELFF.

The chain uses TRBV6-5 and TRBJ1-3; D unclear. Trimming shortened V by 5 bases and J by 2 bases, and 7 bases separated the two germline ends. CDR1 and CDR2 from the germline V gene are MNHEY and SVGAGI. CDR3 size: 13 residues. Here the CDR3 reads CASSPITGNTIYF. CDR3 nucleotides: TGTGCCAGCAGTCCCATCACTGGAAACACCATATATTTT.

This chain uses TRBV10-3 with TRBJ2-3; 10 bases match TRBD2. The germline gives CDR1 ENHRY, CDR2 SYGVKD. The V gene end was trimmed by 6 bases and the J gene end by 3 bases; junction bases not matched to a gene: 3. This CDR3 spans 14 amino acids. The DNA for the CDR3 is TGTGCCATCAGCCTAGCGGGAGCGACAGATACGCAGTATTTT. Residues: CAISLAGATDTQYF.

This chain connects TRBV7-9 to TRBJ2-1, with D possibly matching TRBD2 (6 bases). Germline V CDR1 and CDR2: SEHNR, FQNEAQ (reference sequence). CDR3 length: 13 residues. V was clipped by 5 bases and J by 8 bases, with 13 bases between them. The CDR3 DNA reads TGTGCCAGCAGCCCGGTTTGGGGGGATGAGCAGTTCTTC. Amino acids: CASSPVWGDEQFF.

This chain joins TRBV5-6 and TRBJ2-7; D is uncertain. Between the trimmed V and J ends, which lost 4 bases and 0 bases, there was a span of 11 bases. Looked up from germline, CDR1 is SGHDT and CDR2 is YYEEEE. This CDR3 contains 14 residues. CDR3 sequence: CASSRIGPSYEQYF. The CDR3, as DNA: TGTGCCAGCAGCAGAATCGGGCCCTCCTACGAGCAGTACTTC.

The V call is TRBV6-5, the J call TRBJ2-1; TRBD2 agrees at 10 bases. Germline V CDR1 and CDR2: MNHEY, SVGAGI. This CDR3 is built from 16 residues. Germline trimming cut 2 bases from V and 8 bases from J; bases unmatched to any gene: 9. The CDR3 reads CASSYPGGTSVHEQFF. The CDR3 coding sequence is TGTGCCAGCAGTTACCCAGGGGGGACTAGCGTCCATGAGCAGTTCTTC.

The chain has TRBV7-9 and TRBJ1-5; possibly TRBD1 for D (5 bases). This CDR3 region has 15 residues. CDR1 and CDR2 (germline): SEHNR, FQNEAQ (reference sequence). V was clipped by 5 bases and J by 2 bases, with 13 bases between them. CDR3 protein: CASSQGNLGNQPQHF. The CDR3 region has the DNA TGTGCCAGCAGCCAGGGTAACTTAGGCAATCAGCCCCAGCATTTT.

The chain carries TRBV28 and TRBJ2-5; D is undetermined. The CDR3 loop spans 14 amino acids. Trimming stripped 6 bases from V and 1 base from J, with 12 bases between. Germline CDR1 and CDR2: MDHEN and SYDVKM. CDR3 sequence reads: CASSPVWPQETQYF. CDR3 nucleotides: TGTGCCAGCAGCCCCGTATGGCCCCAAGAGACCCAGTACTTC.

Only one count was recorded for this clone. The chain links TRBV5-1 to TRBJ2-3; D gene uncertain. This CDR3 comprises 14 residues. V lost 2 bases and J 3 bases, leaving 10 bases between the germline ends. From germline, CDR1 is SGHRS and CDR2 YFSETQ. The CDR3 reads CASSFGARTDTQYF. The CDR3 DNA reads TGCGCCAGCAGCTTCGGAGCCAGGACAGATACGCAGTATTTT. The variable domain in full, with the rest retrieved from reference TRBV5-1 and TRBJ2-3, is KAGVTQTPRYLIKTRGQQVTLSCSPISGHRSVSWYQQTPGQGLQFLFEYFSETQRNKGNFPGRFSGRQFSNSRSEMNVSTLELGDSALYLCASSFGARTDTQYFGPGTRLTVL.

V and J are TRBV30 and TRBJ2-2; no clear D gene. Trimming stripped 3 bases from V and 6 bases from J, with 5 bases between. The CDR3 has 11 amino acids. From germline, CDR1 is GTSNPN and CDR2 SVGIG (reference sequence). The CDR3 region has the DNA TGTGCCTGGAGGGGCGCCGGGGAGCTGTTTTTT. Translating it yields CAWRGAGELFF. The full variable domain, with the rest looked up from reference TRBV30 and TRBJ2-2, is SQTIHQWPATLVQPVGSPLSLECTVEGTSNPNLYWYRQAAGRGLQLLFYSVGIGQISSEVPQNLSASRPQDRQFILSSKKLLLSDSGFYLCAWRGAGELFFGEGSRLTVL.

The gene calls are TRBV18 and TRBJ2-1; possible D gene TRBD1, 6 bases. Deletions cut 5 bases from V and 7 bases from J, with 15 bases between. Germline values: CDR1 KGHSH, CDR2 LQKENI. The CDR3 runs to 14 residues. CDR3 region: CASSSGQSRNEQFF. In DNA form, the CDR3 reads TGTGCCAGCTCAAGTGGACAGAGTAGGAATGAGCAGTTCTTC.